The rows below give T cell receptor beta chains drawn from one sample of a study of blood T cell repertoires in COVID-19. Using immunoSEQ multiplex PCR, the repertoire was profiled, and TCRdb retains in-frame clones only, with some absent. The sample holds 290,000 or so clones, more than 85% seen once. Sequencing was carried out using peripheral blood. The receptors originated from a man in his 70s with acute or convalescent COVID-19. The CDR3 runs from the conserved cysteine through the conserved F or W. D genes are given only for firm matches. Not all rows give a size; the values are once, few, many and, for expanded clones, a class.

d_call clone_size j_call v_call cdr3_aa cdr3_nt
. . TRBJ2-5 TRBV27 CASSPQGPQETQYF TGTGCCAGCAGTCCCCAGGGGCCACAAGAGACCCAGTACTTC
. . TRBJ1-4 TRBV28 CASQGTSATNEKLFF TGTGCCAGCCAAGGGACAAGTGCAACTAATGAAAAACTGTTTTTT
. . TRBJ2-3 TRBV19 CASSLQGDTQYF TGTGCCAGTAGTCTACAGGGAGATACGCAGTATTTT
. . TRBJ1-4 TRBV6-6 CASVTATNEKLFF TGTGCCAGCGTTACTGCAACTAATGAAAAACTGTTTTTT
TRBD2 . TRBJ2-3 TRBV9 CASSVEGLAGEGGTDTQYF TGTGCCAGCAGCGTTGAGGGACTAGCGGGAGAGGGGGGCACAGATACGCAGTATTTT
TRBD2 . TRBJ2-3 TRBV12-3/TRBV12-4 CASSLGLAGGDF TGTGCCAGCAGTCTGGGACTAGCGGGGGGGGATTTT
TRBD1 once TRBJ2-7 TRBV28 CASSLPGQGNYEQYF TGTGCCAGCAGTTTACCGGGACAGGGTAACTACGAGCAGTACTTC
TRBD2 . TRBJ2-3 TRBV12-3/TRBV12-4 CASSSGGTDTQYF TGTGCCAGCAGTTCGGGGGGGACAGATACGCAGTATTTT
TRBD2 . TRBJ2-7 TRBV9 CASSPAGLREQYF TGTGCCAGCAGCCCAGCGGGGCTCCGCGAGCAGTACTTC
TRBD1 once TRBJ1-2 TRBV28 CASRPLGQGNGYTF TGTGCCAGCAGACCCCTCGGACAGGGGAATGGCTACACCTTC
TRBD2 . TRBJ2-7 TRBV3-1/TRBV3-2 CASSRMGGGGAYEQYF TGTGCCAGCAGCCGAATGGGAGGCGGGGGGGCCTACGAGCAGTACTTC
TRBD1 . TRBJ2-7 TRBV5-1 CASSPGDRGNEQYF TGCGCCAGCAGCCCCGGGGACAGGGGGAACGAGCAGTACTTC
. . TRBJ2-3 TRBV5-4 CASSFGTFPSTDTQYF TGTGCCAGCAGCTTTGGTACTTTCCCTTCCACAGATACGCAGTATTTT
. once TRBJ1-4 TRBV28 CASSSGTTNEKLFF TGTGCCAGCAGTTCCGGGACAACTAATGAAAAACTGTTTTTT
. . TRBJ1-5 TRBV5-6 CASSHSIQPQHF TGTGCCAGCAGCCACAGTATTCAGCCCCAGCATTTT
. . TRBJ2-6 TRBV7-8 CASRPGAGANVLTF TGTGCCAGCAGACCAGGGGCCGGGGCCAACGTCCTGACTTTC
. . TRBJ2-5 TRBV5-4 CASSSREWAETQYF TGTGCCAGCAGCTCTCGGGAGTGGGCAGAGACCCAGTACTTC
TRBD1 . TRBJ2-5 TRBV19 CASSKGQGRETQYF TGTGCCAGTAGTAAGGGACAGGGTAGGGAGACCCAGTACTTC
TRBD1 . TRBJ2-5 TRBV3-1/TRBV3-2 CASSQDGTGGWETQYF TGTGCCAGCAGCCAAGATGGGACAGGGGGTTGGGAGACCCAGTACTTC
. . TRBJ1-3 TRBV3-1/TRBV3-2 CASSPSSSGNTIYF TGTGCCAGCAGCCCGTCTAGCTCTGGAAACACCATATATTTT
. . TRBJ1-2 TRBV7-9 CACRSGLDYGYTF TGTGCCTGTCGCTCGGGGTTAGACTATGGCTACACCTTC
. . TRBJ1-1 TRBV10-3 CAISDGQTRGTEAFF TGTGCCATCAGTGACGGACAGACCCGGGGCACTGAAGCTTTCTTT
TRBD1 . TRBJ1-4 TRBV6-5 CASRSGQAGEKLFF TGTGCCAGCAGAAGCGGACAGGCGGGCGAAAAACTGTTTTTT
TRBD1 . TRBJ1-5 TRBV2 CASSVGQGALPQHF TGTGCCAGCAGTGTCGGACAGGGGGCTCTTCCCCAGCATTTT
TRBD1 once TRBJ2-5 TRBV3-1/TRBV3-2 CASSQDGTGPQETQYF TGTGCCAGCAGCCAAGACGGGACAGGACCCCAAGAGACCCAGTACTTC
. . TRBJ1-2 TRBV19 CASTGVDNYGYTF TGTGCCAGTACAGGGGTCGATAACTATGGCTACACCTTC
. . TRBJ2-2 TRBV18 CASSPNMRDGGELFF TGTGCCAGCTCACCCAACATGCGGGACGGCGGGGAGCTGTTTTTT
. . TRBJ2-7 TRBV6-5 CASTGGPLYEQYF TGTGCCAGCACAGGGGGGCCGCTCTACGAGCAGTACTTC
TRBD2 . TRBJ2-1 TRBV18 CASSPTTSGNNEQFF TGTGCCAGCTCACCAACGACTAGCGGGAACAATGAGCAGTTCTTC
TRBD1 . TRBJ1-5 TRBV20-1 CSASHRGTLSNQPQHF TGCAGTGCTAGTCACAGGGGAACCCTTAGCAATCAGCCCCAGCATTTT
. once TRBJ1-3 TRBV6-1 CASSEVSMGFSGNTIYF TGTGCCAGCAGTGAAGTTTCCATGGGCTTCTCTGGAAACACCATATATTTT
TRBD2 . TRBJ2-7 TRBV18 CASSPTSGSSYEQYF TGTGCCAGCTCACCCACTAGCGGGAGCTCCTACGAGCAGTACTTC
. . TRBJ1-2 TRBV4-1 CASSQDREVNYGYTF TGCGCCAGCAGCCAAGATCGCGAGGTAAACTATGGCTACACCTTC
. . TRBJ1-2 TRBV11-1 CASSPEANYGYTF TGTGCCAGCAGCCCCGAGGCTAACTATGGCTACACCTTC
TRBD1 . TRBJ2-2 TRBV10-3 CATHSTGGTNTGELFF TGTGCCACCCATTCGACAGGGGGTACAAACACCGGGGAGCTGTTTTTT
. . TRBJ1-2 TRBV29-1 CSVTQGNAGYTF TGCAGCGTAACCCAGGGCAATGCTGGCTACACCTTC
TRBD1 . TRBJ1-2 TRBV28 CASSLVGQGYGYTF TGTGCCAGCAGTTTAGTCGGACAGGGATATGGCTACACCTTC
TRBD1 . TRBJ1-6 TRBV6-5 CASSYSRTGESPLHF TGTGCCAGCAGTTACTCGAGGACAGGGGAATCACCCCTCCACTTT
. . TRBJ2-7 TRBV11-2 CASSFPRAREQYF TGTGCCAGCAGCTTCCCCAGGGCCCGCGAGCAGTACTTC
TRBD1 . TRBJ1-1 TRBV6-1 CASSEAETGVSEAFF TGTGCCAGCAGTGAAGCTGAGACAGGGGTTTCTGAAGCTTTCTTT
TRBD2 . TRBJ2-7 TRBV28 CASSLSSGGPNEQYF TGTGCCAGCAGTTTATCTAGCGGGGGGCCCAACGAGCAGTACTTC
TRBD1 . TRBJ2-2 TRBV5-6 CASSWGQGGTGELFF TGTGCCAGCAGCTGGGGACAGGGTGGCACCGGGGAGCTGTTTTTT
TRBD2 . TRBJ2-3 TRBV5-4 CASSDTSGAGDTQYF TGTGCCAGCAGCGATACTAGCGGGGCGGGCGATACGCAGTATTTT
. once TRBJ1-2 TRBV2 CASSVLGQQLGYTF TGTGCCAGCAGTGTTCTAGGACAGCAGCTCGGCTACACCTTC
TRBD2 . TRBJ2-1 TRBV11-2 CASSLVLAGGPKSNEQFF TGTGCCAGCAGCTTAGTGCTAGCGGGAGGGCCAAAATCCAATGAGCAGTTCTTC
TRBD1 . TRBJ1-1 TRBV3-1/TRBV3-2 CASSLQGMTGGAFF TGTGCCAGCAGCCTACAAGGTATGACAGGGGGAGCTTTCTTT
. . TRBJ2-6 TRBV7-6 CASSISGSGANVLTF TGTGCCAGCAGCATATCGGGGTCTGGGGCCAACGTCCTGACTTTC
. . TRBJ1-5 TRBV7-2 CASSLVSGRGRNQPQHF TGTGCCAGCAGCTTGGTTTCGGGGAGGGGTCGCAATCAGCCCCAGCATTTT
TRBD1 . TRBJ1-1 TRBV3-1/TRBV3-2 CASSPVTGANTEAFF TGTGCCAGCAGTCCGGTGACAGGGGCAAACACTGAAGCTTTCTTT
. . TRBJ1-3 TRBV5-5 CASSLAGGNTIYF TGTGCCAGCAGCTTGGCAGGAGGAAACACCATATATTTT
. . TRBJ2-7 TRBV10-1 CASSEGRLEFNEQYF TGCGCCAGCAGTGAGGGGCGACTAGAATTCAACGAGCAGTACTTC
. many TRBJ1-1 TRBV14 CASSLHRVTRLDPEAFF TGTGCCAGCAGCCTTCACCGGGTGACCCGACTTGATCCTGAAGCTTTCTTT
TRBD1 once TRBJ1-6 TRBV5-5 CASSNDRGSPLHF TGTGCCAGCAGCAATGACAGGGGGTCACCCCTCCACTTT